This T cell receptor (beta chain) was sequenced for a study of OX40 agonist ivuxolimab in advanced cancers. This clone showed up just once. The table came from immunoSEQ multiplex PCR; TCRdb's copy has only in-frame clones and leaves some out. The top ten clones hold over 0.45% of a sample with over 50,000 clones, approximately 86% of them seen once. The cohort excluded patients with autoimmune disease history or systemic immunosuppression. V dropped 1 base and J dropped 2 bases, with 12 bases sitting between them. Germline V gene lookup returns CDR1 LNHDA and CDR2 SQIVND (reference sequence). The CDR3 totals 16 residues.

The sample here was CD4+ or CD8+ T cells sorted from blood, taken in a trial of the OX40 agonist ivuxolimab. The TCR sequence derives from an adult with an advanced solid tumor such as melanoma, head and neck, liver or kidney cancer. The chain is built from TRBV19 and TRBJ1-5; D not certain. This CDR3 reads CASSIAGQAGNQPQHF. DNA for the CDR3: TGTGCCAGTAGTATAGCAGGCCAGGCCGGCAATCAGCCCCAGCATTTT.